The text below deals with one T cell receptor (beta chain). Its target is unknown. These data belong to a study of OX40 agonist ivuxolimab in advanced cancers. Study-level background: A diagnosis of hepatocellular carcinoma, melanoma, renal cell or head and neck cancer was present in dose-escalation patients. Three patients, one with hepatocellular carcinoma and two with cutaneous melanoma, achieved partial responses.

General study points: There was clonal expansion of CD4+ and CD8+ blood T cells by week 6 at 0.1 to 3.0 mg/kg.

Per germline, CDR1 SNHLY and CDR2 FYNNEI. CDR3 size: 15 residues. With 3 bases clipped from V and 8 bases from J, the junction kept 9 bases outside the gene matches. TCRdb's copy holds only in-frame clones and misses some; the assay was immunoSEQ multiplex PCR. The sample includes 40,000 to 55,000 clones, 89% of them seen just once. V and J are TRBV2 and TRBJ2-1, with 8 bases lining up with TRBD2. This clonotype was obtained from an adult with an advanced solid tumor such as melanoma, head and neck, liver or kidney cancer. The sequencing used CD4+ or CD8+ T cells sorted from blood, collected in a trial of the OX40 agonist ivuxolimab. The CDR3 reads CASSDPAGGGDEQFF. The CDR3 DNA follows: TGTGCCAGCAGTGATCCGGCGGGGGGCGGAGATGAGCAGTTCTTC.